Following are 28 T cell receptor beta chains from one sample sequenced in a study of blood T cell repertoires in COVID-19. The repertoire was sequenced with immunoSEQ multiplex PCR; TCRdb's copy has only in-frame clones and lacks some. The table includes about 220,000 clones, 65% to 90% detected once. The sequencing input was peripheral blood. These receptors were taken from a woman in her 70s with COVID-19, enrolled during active disease.

This clone was picked up one time. The V call is TRBV19, the J call TRBJ2-5; 10 nucleotides line up with TRBD2. CDR3 length equals 16 residues. Germline V gene data show CDR1 as LNHDA and CDR2 as SQIVND (reference sequence). V was clipped by 3 bases and J by 1 base; unmatched bases: 5. This chain's CDR3 is CASSITASGGQETQYF. The CDR3 region has the DNA TGTGCCAGTAGTATTACGGCTAGCGGGGGCCAAGAGACCCAGTACTTC.

The V gene is TRBV7-2, the J gene TRBJ1-3; 7 bases match TRBD1. Trimming took 5 bases from V and 3 from J; bases not matched to a gene: 13. The CDR3 is 17 amino acids. Germline CDR1 reads SGHTA; CDR2 reads FQGNSA. The CDR3 bases are TGTGCCAGCAGCATTAGACCTGTAGGGGGCTTTGGAAACACCATATATTTT. Translation: CASSIRPVGGFGNTIYF.

This chain links TRBV11-3 with TRBJ2-5, with D possibly TRBD2 on 6 matching bases. CDR3 length: 13 residues. V was trimmed by 6 bases and J by 4 bases, leaving 12 bases between them. Germline CDR1 is SGHNT and CDR2 is YENEEA. This CDR3 reads CASSKGTVETQYF. The CDR3 DNA follows: TGTGCCAGCAGTAAAGGGACTGTAGAGACCCAGTACTTC.

This clone was recorded only once. The genes are TRBV19 and TRBJ2-1, with 11 bases lining up with TRBD2. After removal of 5 bases from V and 10 bases from J, the junction contained 7 bases not matched to a gene. Germline V lookup: CDR1 LNHDA, CDR2 SQIVND (reference sequence). CDR3 size: 14 residues. CDR3 nucleotides: TGTGCCAGTAGTGTTAGCGGGAGGGCCGGGGAGCAGTTCTTC. This gives the protein CASSVSGRAGEQFF.

The chain couples TRBV7-9 to TRBJ2-5; 8 bases line up with TRBD1. This CDR3 is built from 14 residues. CDR1 is SEHNR, CDR2 FQNEAQ, per germline (reference sequence). With V trimmed by 4 bases and J by 5 bases, 6 bases remained unmatched. The CDR3 DNA is TGTGCCAGCAGCTCAGGGGGCTCGTGGGAGACCCAGTACTTC. Translation gives CASSSGGSWETQYF.

This chain joins TRBV30 and TRBJ2-7; 11 bases fit TRBD1. Germline CDR1 and CDR2: GTSNPN and SVGIG (reference sequence). J was trimmed by 4 bases and V by 1 base; bases with no gene match: 9. The CDR3 contains 16 residues. CDR3: CAWSGGGTGGGYEQYF. CDR3 nucleotide sequence: TGTGCCTGGAGTGGGGGAGGGACAGGGGGAGGTTACGAGCAGTACTTC.

The J gene is TRBJ1-2, the V gene TRBV2, with D perhaps TRBD1 (5 bases). Germline loops: CDR1 SNHLY, CDR2 FYNNEI. The CDR3 totals 13 residues. Deletions cut 3 bases from V and 8 bases from J, with 13 bases between. As DNA, the CDR3 is TGTGCCAGCAGTGAGGCGTGGGGCGTAGGCTACACCTTC. It encodes CASSEAWGVGYTF.

This rearrangement joins TRBV29-1 to TRBJ2-1; TRBD2 might be the D (8 bases). The CDR3 is 17 residues long. Germline V gives CDR1 SQVTM, CDR2 ANQGSEA. V lost 7 bases, J lost 4 bases, and 26 bases lay in between. The CDR3 bases are TGCAGCGGCGAAGGGGGCCGGGGGGGCCTTGGGTACAATGAGCAGTTCTTC. The encoded protein is CSGEGGRGGLGYNEQFF.

This chain links TRBV9 with TRBJ2-1, with 9 bases identical to TRBD1. V shed 0 bases, J shed 3 bases, and the junction held 7 bases outside the gene matches. The CDR3 contains 17 residues. Germline V gene data show CDR1 as SGDLS and CDR2 as YYNGEE. The CDR3 loop is CASSVDLTGGYYNEQFF. CDR3 nucleotides: TGTGCCAGCAGCGTAGATCTGACAGGGGGATACTACAATGAGCAGTTCTTC.

This clone has just one count. The CDR3 protein is CASSLGLAGGSYEQYF. The DNA of the CDR3 is TGTGCCAGCAGTCTCGGACTAGCGGGAGGTTCCTACGAGCAGTACTTC. This chain joins TRBV6-2 or TRBV6-3 and TRBJ2-7; TRBD2 matches at 14 bases. Per the germline V gene, CDR1 is MNHEY and CDR2 is SVGEGT. Losses at the gene ends were 5 bases for V and 1 base for J; bases not matched to a gene: 4. This CDR3 has 16 amino acids.

The chain couples TRBV7-2 to TRBJ2-3; D uncertain. This CDR3 is 17 amino acids long. The germline CDR1 and CDR2 sequences are SGHTA and FQGNSA. V lost 1 base and J 1 base, leaving 15 bases between the germline ends. The CDR3 DNA reads as TGTGCCAGCAGCTTAGTAAGCCTAGGATCGGGCACAGATACGCAGTATTTT. As protein: CASSLVSLGSGTDTQYF.

V gene TRBV7-6 combines with J gene TRBJ2-3; D is possibly TRBD2 (6 bases). The germline gives CDR1 SGHVS, CDR2 FNYEAQ. The CDR3 runs 15 residues. Between the trimmed V and J ends, which lost 4 bases and 0 bases, there was a span of 11 bases. The CDR3, as DNA: TGTGCCAGCAGCTCGTCGGGACTCAGCACAGATACGCAGTATTTT. Protein: CASSSSGLSTDTQYF.

The chain has TRBV11-3 and TRBJ2-4; D is perhaps TRBD2 (6 bases). The CDR3 is 14 amino acids. Germline CDR1 is SGHNT and CDR2 is YENEEA. V was pared by 6 bases and J by 6 bases, with 15 bases between. The CDR3 loop reads CASRDPTGGNIQYF. The DNA of the CDR3 is TGTGCCAGCAGAGACCCGACCGGGGGAAACATTCAGTACTTC.

By share, this clone ranks as medium-sized. The chain recombines TRBV3-1 (or the pseudogene TRBV3-2) with TRBJ1-2; TRBD1 is a possible D gene (5 bases). Trimming took off 6 bases at V and 5 bases at J, with 16 bases between the two ends. Germline V gene data show CDR1 as LGHDT and CDR2 as YNNKEL (reference sequence). CDR3 length equals 14 residues. The CDR3 is CASSPTGGRYGYTF. DNA for the CDR3: TGTGCCAGCAGTCCTACCGGGGGTCGGTATGGCTACACCTTC.

The chain couples TRBV7-2 to TRBJ2-7; 8 nucleotides match TRBD1. Germline-derived CDR1 and CDR2 are SGHTA and FQGNSA. V shed 0 bases and J 4 bases; nucleotides not matched to a gene: 8. The CDR3 spans 16 residues. The CDR3 sequence is CASSLAYQGAEYEQYF. CDR3 coding DNA: TGTGCCAGCAGCTTAGCGTATCAGGGGGCTGAGTACGAGCAGTACTTC.

The V gene is TRBV4-2, the J gene TRBJ2-3; 9 nucleotides align to TRBD2. Germline trimming cut 0 bases from V and 1 base from J; bases unmatched to any gene: 5. From germline, CDR1 is LGHNA and CDR2 YNFKEQ. This CDR3 region has 17 residues. The CDR3 loop reads CASSQEAGGPGTDTQYF. DNA for the CDR3: TGTGCCAGCAGCCAAGAGGCGGGGGGGCCGGGCACAGATACGCAGTATTTT.

The chain recombines TRBV15 with TRBJ2-7; D is ambiguous. V shed 2 bases and J shed 7 bases, with 12 bases lying between them. The CDR3 loop spans 13 amino acids. Germline CDR1 is LNHNV and CDR2 is YYDKDF (reference sequence). The CDR3 DNA sequence: TGTGCCACCAGCAGAATGAAATCCGGGGAGCAGTACTTC. This codes for CATSRMKSGEQYF.

This sequence joins TRBV11-3 and TRBJ2-2; TRBD1 is a possible D gene (5 bases). Looked up from germline, CDR1 is SGHNT and CDR2 is YENEEA. The length of the CDR3 is 14 residues. Trimming cost V 2 bases and J 4 bases, with 8 bases left between them. The CDR3 nucleotides read TGTGCCAGCAGCTTACCTCAGGGCACCGGGGAGCTGTTTTTT. It translates to CASSLPQGTGELFF.

The J gene is TRBJ1-5, the V gene TRBV3-1 (or the pseudogene TRBV3-2); D ambiguous. Germline loops: CDR1 LGHDT, CDR2 YNNKEL (reference sequence). V gave up 4 bases and J gave up 7 bases, with 17 bases separating them. This CDR3 comprises 15 residues. The CDR3 DNA follows: TGTGCCAGCAGCCCGGAGTTTGCGGGGAACCAGCCCCAGCATTTT. As protein: CASSPEFAGNQPQHF.

V is TRBV4-1 and J is TRBJ1-6; a weak D match, TRBD1 (5 bases). Trimming pared 6 bases from V and 9 bases from J, leaving 21 bases between. Germline CDR1 reads MGHRA; CDR2 reads YSYEKL. The CDR3 length is 16 residues. DNA of the CDR3: TGCGCCAGCAGATCTATCGCGGGACCGGGGGGTTCACCCCTCCACTTT. The encoded protein is CASRSIAGPGGSPLHF.

The CDR3 sequence is CASSLGHQSNTGELFF. The CDR3 bases are TGCGCCAGCAGCTTGGGACACCAAAGTAACACCGGGGAGCTGTTTTTT. The rearrangement uses TRBV5-1 and TRBJ2-2; D gene unclear. V lost 0 bases, J lost 2 bases, and 11 bases lay in between. Germline CDR1 is SGHRS and CDR2 is YFSETQ. This CDR3 has 16 amino acids.

The V and J genes are TRBV19 and TRBJ2-5, with 9 nucleotides matching TRBD1. Trimming cost V 5 bases and J 3 bases; bases outside gene matches: 4. Germline lookup yields CDR1 LNHDA and CDR2 SQIVND (reference sequence). The CDR3 has 14 amino acids. This CDR3 reads CASSARTGEETQYF. The CDR3 DNA is TGTGCCAGTAGTGCCCGGACAGGGGAAGAGACCCAGTACTTC.

The chain recombines TRBV11-2 with TRBJ2-1; 9 positions match TRBD1. V shed 1 base and J 8 bases; nucleotides not matched to a gene: 3. The CDR3 loop spans 14 amino acids. Germline CDR1 SGHAT, CDR2 FQNNGV. CDR3 in amino acids: CASSLGQGVDEQFF. CDR3 DNA: TGTGCCAGCAGCTTAGGACAGGGGGTTGATGAGCAGTTCTTC.

The genes are TRBV7-3 and TRBJ1-1, with D perhaps matching TRBD1 (5 bases). The CDR3 has 15 residues. V lost 1 base, J lost 5 bases, and 14 bases lay in between. Germline assignment: CDR1 SGHTA and CDR2 FQGTGA. CDR3 nucleotides: TGTGCCAGCAGCTTAAGGCCTGCAGGGTTTACTGAAGCTTTCTTT. The encoded protein is CASSLRPAGFTEAFF. Using reference TRBV7-3 and TRBJ1-1 for the parts outside the CDR3, the full variable domain is GAGVSQTPSNKVTEKGKYVELRCDPISGHTALYWYRQSLGQGPEFLIYFQGTGAADDSGLPNDRFFAVRPEGSVSTLKIQRTERGDSAVYLCASSLRPAGFTEAFFGQGTRLTVV.

The chain uses TRBV13 and TRBJ1-1; D perhaps matches TRBD1 (5 bases). CDR1 and CDR2 from the germline V gene are PRHDT and FYEKMQ (reference sequence). V was pared by 4 bases and J by 5 bases, with 17 bases between. This CDR3 region has 15 residues. CDR3 sequence (DNA): TGTGCCAGCAGCTCCACCCTTGGGGGAGGGACTGAAGCTTTCTTT. This sequence encodes CASSSTLGGGTEAFF.

The rearrangement joins TRBV5-4 to TRBJ2-1; 12 bases are a match to TRBD2. The CDR3 is 20 amino acids. Trimming at V came to 4 bases and at J to 7 bases, leaving 21 bases not matched to a gene. Germline assignment: CDR1 SGHNT and CDR2 YYREEE (reference sequence). This chain's CDR3 is CASSPLGRTSGTSPTNEQFF. CDR3 bases: TGTGCCAGCAGCCCGCTGGGGAGGACTAGCGGGACCTCCCCCACTAATGAGCAGTTCTTC. Looking up the rest from reference TRBV5-4 and TRBJ2-1 gives the full variable domain: ETGVTQSPTHLIKTRGQQVTLRCSSQSGHNTVSWYQQALGQGPQFIFQYYREEENGRGNFPPRFSGLQFPNYSSELNVNALELDDSALYLCASSPLGRTSGTSPTNEQFFGPGTRLTVL.

This sequence joins TRBV7-3 and TRBJ1-1; 9 nucleotides align to TRBD1. The length of the CDR3 is 13 residues. Trimming removed 5 bases from V and 10 bases from J; junction bases left unmatched: 8. Germline loops: CDR1 SGHTA, CDR2 FQGTGA. CDR3 sequence reads: CASSPDPGQGAFF. CDR3 bases: TGTGCCAGCAGCCCCGACCCGGGACAGGGAGCTTTCTTT.

The gene calls are TRBV5-5 and TRBJ1-2; no clear D. In germline, CDR1 is SGHKS, CDR2 YYEKEE (reference sequence). The CDR3 is 13 residues long. Trimming removed 0 bases at V and 6 bases at J, with 9 bases between. DNA for the CDR3: TGTGCCAGCAGCTTGGGGGGAGGAAATGGCTACACCTTC. It yields the protein CASSLGGGNGYTF. Full variable domain (remainder filled in from reference TRBV5-5 and TRBJ1-2): DAGVTQSPTHLIKTRGQQVTLRCSPISGHKSVSWYQQVLGQGPQFIFQYYEKEERGRGNFPDRFSARQFPNYSSELNVNALLLGDSALYLCASSLGGGNGYTFGSGTRLTVV.